A single sample gave rise to the 10 T cell receptor beta chains below, sequenced in a study of blood T cells in healthy people across ages. A J-beta primer mix and a sample-barcoded 5' primer were used in a second PCR of roughly 7 to 12 cycles. Each CDR3 protein gets one entry after TCRdb re-called the 5' RACE reads with MiXCR. The sample contains roughly 1.9 million distinct CDR3 sequences, more than 35% of which appear only once. Sequenced material: blood. The receptors were gathered from a human donor in good health.

V gene TRBV4-2 combines with J gene TRBJ2-7; D is undetermined. The length of the CDR3 is 14 residues. V lost 1 base, J lost 5 bases, and 12 bases lay in between. Germline lookup yields CDR1 LGHNA and CDR2 YNFKEQ. CDR3 DNA: TGTGCCAGCAGCCAAGTGTCCCGCACCCACGAGCAGTACTTC. Translation: CASSQVSRTHEQYF.

CDR3 DNA: TGCGCCAGCAGCCAAGGTATCAGGGGATTGGATTCACCCCTCCACTTT. Its translation: CASSQGIRGLDSPLHF. The chain couples TRBV4-1 to TRBJ1-6, with D perhaps TRBD1 (6 bases). Trimming shortened V by 1 base and J by 8 bases, and 15 bases separated the two germline ends. The length of the CDR3 is 16 residues. CDR1 and CDR2 from the germline V gene are MGHRA and YSYEKL.

Only one count was recorded for this clonotype. This chain connects TRBV27 to TRBJ2-7; TRBD1 might be the D (5 bases). V gave up 4 bases and J gave up 2 bases, with 12 bases separating them. The CDR3 sequence is 14 residues long. Germline CDR1 reads MNHEY; CDR2 reads SMNVEV (reference sequence). As DNA, the CDR3 is TGTGCCAGCAGTTCGACCAGGGCACCCTACGAGCAGTACTTC. Protein: CASSSTRAPYEQYF.

The chain joins TRBV6-2 or TRBV6-3 to TRBJ2-7; no definite D call. Germline assignment: CDR1 MNHEY and CDR2 SVGEGT. The CDR3 runs to 14 residues. Trimming removed 2 bases at V and 3 bases at J, with 11 bases between. The CDR3 region is CASSYGARYYEQYF. The CDR3 DNA sequence: TGTGCCAGCAGTTACGGAGCAAGGTACTACGAGCAGTACTTC.

The chain employs TRBV12-5 and TRBJ2-7, with a possible D match to TRBD2 (5 bases). Trimming pared 0 bases from V and 2 bases from J, leaving 14 bases between. The CDR3 extends over 16 amino acids. Germline V gives CDR1 LGHNT, CDR2 FRNRAP. CDR3 loop: CASGLVGGPAPYEQYF. CDR3 coding DNA: TGTGCTAGTGGTTTGGTAGGAGGACCAGCTCCCTACGAGCAGTACTTC.

The CDR3 DNA is TGCGCCAGCAGCCATACGGGGACCGGGGAGCTGTTTTTT. Its protein is CASSHTGTGELFF. V is TRBV4-3 and J is TRBJ2-2; TRBD2 might be the D (5 bases). Germline V gene sequence: CDR1 LGHNA, CDR2 YSLEER. V dropped 3 bases and J dropped 5 bases, with 7 bases sitting between them. The CDR3 length is 13 residues.

The rearrangement links TRBV7-3 to TRBJ2-7; D might be TRBD1 or TRBD2, each matching 5 bases. Germline CDR1 SGHTA, CDR2 FQGTGA. Trimming took off 5 bases at V and 7 bases at J, with 15 bases between the two ends. The CDR3 extends over 13 amino acids. The CDR3 DNA is TGTGCCAGCAGCCTGGGACCCCGCAATGAGCAGTACTTC. This sequence encodes CASSLGPRNEQYF.

Concerning this clonotype: A read error may explain this, as a much larger clone is one base away. The V call is TRBV24-1, the J call TRBJ1-2, with D uncertain. Germline loops: CDR1 KGHDR, CDR2 SFDVKD. The CDR3 has 14 amino acids. DNA of the CDR3: TGTTCCACCAGTGATTCCGCGGACGACTATGGCTACACCTTC. It yields the protein CSTSDSADDYGYTF.

This clonotype was counted a few times. The chain couples TRBV7-9 to TRBJ1-6; D call uncertain. Germline CDR1 is SEHNR and CDR2 is FQNEAQ (reference sequence). The ends were cut back, 5 bases at V and 13 bases at J, with 12 bases in the middle. This CDR3 is built from 12 residues. This CDR3 reads CASSLITGPLHF. The CDR3, as DNA: TGTGCCAGCAGCCTAATAACCGGGCCCCTCCACTTT. The full variable domain, with the rest looked up from reference TRBV7-9 and TRBJ1-6, is DTGVSQNPRHKITKRGQNVTFRCDPISEHNRLYWYRQTLGQGPEFLTYFQNEAQLEKSRLLSDRFSAERPKGSFSTLEIQRTEQGDSAMYLCASSLITGPLHFGNGTRLTVT.

CDR3 nucleotides: TGTGCCACCAGTGGGGGAGTGGCGGCAGACAATGAGCAGTTCTTC. As protein: CATSGGVAADNEQFF. The chain carries TRBV24-1 and TRBJ2-1; D is perhaps TRBD2 (5 bases). V was clipped by 5 bases and J by 5 bases, with 15 bases between them. This CDR3 region has 15 residues. The germline gives CDR1 KGHDR, CDR2 SFDVKD.